This passage covers 23 T cell receptor beta chains from one sample sequenced in a study of T cell repertoires in cytomegalovirus infection. TCRdb redid the calling of the reads with MiXCR, one entry per CDR3 protein. The sample has about 310,000 distinct CDR3 sequences, 15% to 20% seen once. The sequenced sample was PBMCs. The receptors come from a human donor in good health (CMV status not recorded). Some clones in this sample may be carry-over from other donors' samples.

This clonotype was counted ten times or more. This chain uses TRBV7-2 with TRBJ1-3, with 8 nucleotides matching TRBD1. In germline, CDR1 is SGHTA, CDR2 FQGNSA. The trim removed 3 bases at V and 2 bases at J, leaving 27 bases unmatched. CDR3 length: 23 residues. The DNA for the CDR3 is TGTGCCAGCAGCTTTCGGCGAGTAATCGGACAGGGATCCAAAACTTCCCCTGGAAACACCATATATTTT. Translation gives CASSFRRVIGQGSKTSPGNTIYF.

This clonotype was detected many times. This chain joins TRBV4-1 and TRBJ2-5; the match to TRBD1 covers 7 bases. V shed 0 bases, J shed 5 bases, and the junction held 9 bases outside the gene matches. This CDR3 has 16 residues. Germline V gene lookup returns CDR1 MGHRA and CDR2 YSYEKL. CDR3 coding DNA: TGCGCCAGCAGCCAAGATCAAAGAGGGGGCGGGGAGACCCAGTACTTC. Its protein product is CASSQDQRGGGETQYF.

The chain combines TRBV5-5 with TRBJ2-2; maybe TRBD1 (5 bases). Per the germline V gene, CDR1 is SGHKS and CDR2 is YYEKEE (reference sequence). V was shortened by 0 bases and J by 1 base, with 16 bases between the two germline ends. This CDR3 comprises 18 residues. CDR3 amino acids: CASSLEGVEELNTGELFF. CDR3 DNA sequence: TGTGCCAGCAGCTTGGAAGGGGTTGAGGAGCTGAACACCGGGGAGCTGTTTTTT.

The V gene is TRBV25-1, the J gene TRBJ2-3; D possibly corresponds to TRBD1 (5 bases). CDR1 and CDR2 from the germline V gene are MGHDK and SYGVNS. V was cut by 1 base and J by 0 bases, with 14 bases left in between. This CDR3 spans 17 amino acids. The CDR3 loop reads CASSESDSTASTDTQYF. CDR3 in DNA: TGTGCCAGCAGTGAATCCGACAGTACGGCTAGCACAGATACGCAGTATTTT.

This clonotype has more than one count but fewer than ten. The chain employs TRBV11-2 and TRBJ2-2; D gene uncertain. V lost 3 bases and J 0 bases, leaving 8 bases between the germline ends. The CDR3 sequence is 15 residues long. CDR1 is SGHAT, CDR2 FQNNGV, per germline. CDR3 sequence: CASSLRRTNTGELFF. The DNA of the CDR3 is TGTGCCAGCAGCTTGAGGCGGACGAACACCGGGGAGCTGTTTTTT.

This chain links TRBV5-1 with TRBJ1-2; TRBD1 matches 7 bases. The CDR3 contains 13 residues. From germline, CDR1 is SGHRS and CDR2 YFSETQ. V dropped 4 bases and J dropped 7; count of bases not matched to a gene: 7. The CDR3 nucleotides read TGCGCCAGCAGCCGTGGAGGGGGCGGTGGCTACACCTTC. It specifies CASSRGGGGGYTF.

This clonotype came up many times. The chain is built from TRBV7-2 and TRBJ1-2; D remains ambiguous. V lost 2 bases and J 0 bases, leaving 10 bases between the germline ends. The CDR3 contains 15 residues. Germline assignment: CDR1 SGHTA and CDR2 FQGNSA. Here the CDR3 DNA reads TGTGCCAGCAGCTTAACTTGGGCTTCTAACTATGGCTACACCTTC. It encodes CASSLTWASNYGYTF.

The sample holds a few counts of this clonotype. V and J are TRBV7-6 and TRBJ2-5; 14 bases fit TRBD2. V dropped 5 bases and J dropped 7; count of bases not matched to a gene: 6. CDR3 length: 15 amino acids. Germline loops: CDR1 SGHVS, CDR2 FNYEAQ. The CDR3 reads CASSGGLAGEGTQYF. The CDR3 DNA reads TGTGCCAGCAGCGGGGGACTAGCGGGGGAAGGGACCCAGTACTTC.

This clonotype was picked up a small number of times. This chain connects TRBV28 to TRBJ2-7, with D perhaps given as TRBD1 or TRBD2 (6 bases each). CDR3 length: 14 amino acids. V shed 5 bases and J shed 4 bases, with 15 bases lying between them. CDR1 is MDHEN, CDR2 SYDVKM, per germline. The CDR3: CASSNGGLGYEQYF. The CDR3 nucleotides are TGTGCCAGCAGTAATGGGGGGCTAGGGTACGAGCAGTACTTC.

The V call is TRBV20-1, the J call TRBJ1-6; no clear D. Trimming took off 4 bases at V and 6 bases at J, with 13 bases between the two ends. The CDR3 spans 14 residues. Germline lookup yields CDR1 DFQATT and CDR2 SNEGSKA (reference sequence). CDR3 DNA sequence: TGCAGTGCTAAAGGAGGCCGCGGTAATTCACCCCTCCACTTT. It translates to CSAKGGRGNSPLHF.

Turning to this clonotype: The CDR3 does not close with the conserved phenylalanine or tryptophan, likely indicating a read error. The chain links TRBV12-3 or TRBV12-4 to TRBJ1-5; no clear D gene. Deletions cut 4 bases from V and 4 bases from J, with 11 bases between. This CDR3 spans 14 amino acids. The CDR3, as DNA: TGTGCCAGCAGTTCGCACGACGGGAATCAGCCCCAGCATTCT. Amino acids: CASSSHDGNQPQHS.

This clonotype came up many times. The rearrangement joins TRBV12-3 or TRBV12-4 to TRBJ1-4; unclear D gene. The CDR3 is 17 residues long. With 3 bases removed from V and 5 bases from J, the gap between germline ends came to 19 bases. The CDR3 DNA follows: TGTGCCAGCAGTTTTACTCTGCCTCAGGATGGGAATGAAAAACTGTTTTTT. It is translated as CASSFTLPQDGNEKLFF.

This clonotype showed up just a few times. This chain uses TRBV13 with TRBJ2-5, with 7 bases fitting TRBD2. In germline, CDR1 is PRHDT, CDR2 FYEKMQ (reference sequence). The V segment lost 4 bases and the J segment 9 bases; nucleotides outside the gene matches: 2. CDR3 length: 11 residues. DNA of the CDR3: TGTGCCAGCAGCTCTCGGGGGGCCCAGTACTTC. It is translated as CASSSRGAQYF.

This clonotype has only a few counts. This chain links TRBV20-1 with TRBJ1-6, with D unclear. The V end lost 5 bases, the J end lost 4 bases, and 15 bases lay between the germline ends. CDR1 DFQATT and CDR2 SNEGSKA come from the germline V gene (reference sequence). This CDR3 contains 15 residues. The CDR3 DNA sequence: TGCAGTGCTGATAAAAATCAAGCTTATAATTCACCCCTCCACTTT. Its translation: CSADKNQAYNSPLHF.

This clonotype was counted between two and nine times. V is TRBV19 and J is TRBJ1-5; D is possibly TRBD1 (5 bases). V lost 7 bases, J lost 0 bases, and 10 bases lay in between. The germline CDR1 and CDR2 sequences are LNHDA and SQIVND (reference sequence). The CDR3 contains 14 residues. The CDR3 is CASTAGHSNQPQHF. CDR3 DNA: TGTGCCAGTACCGCTGGACATAGCAATCAGCCCCAGCATTTT.

The chain combines TRBV10-3 with TRBJ2-3; 8 bases map to TRBD1. The CDR3 extends over 15 amino acids. Germline lookup yields CDR1 ENHRY and CDR2 SYGVKD. With 8 bases clipped from V and 2 bases from J, the junction kept 9 bases outside the gene matches. In nucleotides, the CDR3 is TGTGCCATCGGGGGAACGGGACAGGTCACAGATACGCAGTATTTT. It translates to CAIGGTGQVTDTQYF.

This clonotype was observed at least ten times. This CDR3 reads CASSQDASGPWGQYF. CDR3 DNA: TGCGCCAGCAGCCAAGACGCGTCGGGCCCGTGGGGGCAGTACTTC. The chain carries TRBV4-3 and TRBJ2-7; the D is unclear. Per germline, CDR1 LGHNA and CDR2 YSLEER. The length of the CDR3 is 15 residues. V was shortened by 0 bases and J by 9 bases, with 18 bases between the two germline ends.

In this sample, this clonotype turned up many times. The chain has TRBV7-8 and TRBJ1-6, with D unresolved. The V end lost 4 bases, the J end lost 10 bases, and 17 bases lay between the germline ends. CDR3 length equals 15 residues. CDR1 SGHVS and CDR2 FQNEAQ come from the germline V gene. CDR3 sequence: CASSSGRAVQSPLHF. The CDR3, as DNA: TGTGCCAGCAGCTCCGGACGGGCGGTGCAGTCACCCCTCCACTTT.

This clonotype was counted at least ten times. This rearrangement joins TRBV28 to TRBJ2-5; 7 bases fit TRBD1. Trimming removed 6 bases from V and 5 bases from J; junction bases left unmatched: 12. This CDR3 has 15 amino acids. The germline CDR1 and CDR2 sequences are MDHEN and SYDVKM. The CDR3 here is CASSSGQIRAETQYF. As DNA, the CDR3 is TGTGCCAGCAGCTCGGGACAGATCCGGGCGGAGACCCAGTACTTC.

This clonotype was seen only a few times. The rearrangement links TRBV7-6 to TRBJ2-5; D gene uncertain. V was pared by 5 bases and J by 5 bases, with 9 bases between. Germline CDR1 is SGHVS and CDR2 is FNYEAQ. The CDR3 has 12 residues. CDR3 bases: TGTGCCAGCAGCCCACCCCCCGAGACCCAGTACTTC. Its protein product is CASSPPPETQYF.

This clonotype was seen many times. J is TRBJ2-3 and V is TRBV7-2, with D unclear. Per the germline V gene, CDR1 is SGHTA and CDR2 is FQGNSA. This CDR3 spans 13 amino acids. The V and J ends lost 2 bases and 3 bases respectively, with 6 bases between them. The CDR3 sequence is CASSLQETDTQYF. DNA of the CDR3: TGTGCCAGCAGCTTACAGGAAACAGATACGCAGTATTTT.

The chain links TRBV14 to TRBJ1-1, with TRBD1 matching over 7 bases. V shed 0 bases, J shed 4 bases, and the junction held 17 bases outside the gene matches. The CDR3 contains 19 residues. Germline lookup yields CDR1 SGHDN and CDR2 FVKESK. The DNA for the CDR3 is TGTGCCAGCAGCCAAGATCTCGATCGGGCGGCAGGGGGGAGCACTGAAGCTTTCTTT. Its protein is CASSQDLDRAAGGSTEAFF.

The chain combines TRBV12-3 or TRBV12-4 with TRBJ2-7; possibly TRBD1 or TRBD2 for D (5 bases each). The CDR3 runs 15 residues. The V gene lost 1 base and the J gene lost 4 bases, with 14 bases spanning the gap. The CDR3 loop is CASSLGDALEYEQYF. Here the CDR3 DNA reads TGTGCCAGCAGTTTAGGGGACGCCCTAGAATACGAGCAGTACTTC.